The present T cell receptor beta chain was sequenced within a study of shared clonotypes between healthy human individuals. Study findings and constraints: What naive subsets generally showed was a larger estimated richness than memory subsets showed.

Germline V CDR1 and CDR2: SGHRS, YFSETQ. The V end was cut by 0 bases, the J end by 0 bases, with 9 bases between. The CDR3 runs 15 residues. Sorted-subset replicate PCRs used about 200 ng DNA, about 30,000 T cell genomes. Repertoires were generated with immunoSEQ multiplex PCR, while TCRdb's copy carries only in-frame clones and drops some. The sample records roughly 2 million clones, 85% to 95% being singletons. Division of CD4+ cells produced a CD45RA+ naive subset and a CD45RA-negative memory subset. A remark on this clone: The target antigen is unknown.

The sample taken for sequencing was naive CD4+ T cells sorted from blood. The subset was: CD45RA+ positively selected. The genes are TRBV5-1 and TRBJ1-1, with D possibly being TRBD1 (6 bases). The sequence was collected from a man between 18 and 35 years old in good health. The CDR3 nucleotides read TGCGCCAGCAGCTTGGTTGGACAGCTGAACACTGAAGCTTTCTTT. Its translation is CASSLVGQLNTEAFF.